The 18 T cell receptor beta chains presented below share a single source sample, sequenced in a study of PD-1 blockade in classical Hodgkin lymphoma. Sequencing used immunoSEQ multiplex PCR; TCRdb keeps in-frame clones, though not all of them. The sample lists under 8,000 clones, around four fifths occurring once. Relapse was seen in all patients after autologous stem cell transplantation, and brentuximab vedotin exposure was variable. Negative magnetic selection isolated CD4+ T cells from thawed PBMCs. The sequences come from CD4+ T cells from blood, collected at baseline. All receptors come from a human donor with classical Hodgkin lymphoma.

This clone was detected only a few times. V is TRBV19 and J is TRBJ1-1; no clear D. From germline, CDR1 is LNHDA and CDR2 SQIVND (reference sequence). V lost 10 bases and J lost 4, with 13 bases in between. The CDR3 is made up of 12 amino acids. In nucleotides, the CDR3 is TGTGCCACCGACGCTGGAGGCACTGAAGCTTTCTTT. Residues: CATDAGGTEAFF.

This clone has a handful of counts. The rearrangement links TRBV18 to TRBJ1-6; D might be TRBD1 (5 bases). Germline V gives CDR1 KGHSH, CDR2 LQKENI. V was cut by 0 bases and J by 9 bases, with 9 bases left in between. This CDR3 region has 14 residues. The CDR3: CASSPPDSTSPLHF. The CDR3 DNA follows: TGTGCCAGCTCACCACCCGACAGTACTTCACCCCTCCACTTT. Filled out from reference TRBV18 and TRBJ1-6, the complete variable domain reads NAGVMQNPRHLVRRRGQEARLRCSPMKGHSHVYWYRQLPEEGLKFMVYLQKENIIDESGMPKERFSAEFPKEGPSILRIQQVVRGDSAAYFCASSPPDSTSPLHFGNGTRLTVT.

In this sample, this clone turned up once. CDR3 in DNA: TGTGCCAGCAGCTTGACACAGGGAGGACCAACTAATGAAAAACTGTTTTTT. Translating it yields CASSLTQGGPTNEKLFF. V gene TRBV5-6 combines with J gene TRBJ1-4; perhaps TRBD1 as D (6 bases). Germline values: CDR1 SGHDT, CDR2 YYEEEE. The V end was cut by 1 base, the J end by 0 bases, with 13 bases between. The CDR3 is 17 amino acids.

The chain is built from TRBV13 and TRBJ1-2, with a possible D match to TRBD1 (6 bases). Germline CDR1 and CDR2: PRHDT and FYEKMQ (reference sequence). Trimming removed 0 bases at V and 4 bases at J, with 15 bases between. The CDR3 has 16 amino acids. CDR3 DNA: TGTGCCAGCAGCTTAGGCCCTCCAGGGGTCGTCTATGGCTACACCTTC. Amino acids: CASSLGPPGVVYGYTF.

This chain uses TRBV19 with TRBJ2-5; TRBD1 aligns across 7 bases. Germline V lookup: CDR1 LNHDA, CDR2 SQIVND (reference sequence). The CDR3 spans 13 residues. V shed 4 bases, J shed 5 bases, and the junction held 4 bases outside the gene matches. DNA of the CDR3: TGTGCCAGTAGTACGACAGGGAGTGAGACCCAGTACTTC. Its translation is CASSTTGSETQYF. Filled out from reference TRBV19 and TRBJ2-5, the complete variable domain reads DGGITQSPKYLFRKEGQNVTLSCEQNLNHDAMYWYRQDPGQGLRLIYYSQIVNDFQKGDIAEGYSVSREKKESFPLTVTSAQKNPTAFYLCASSTTGSETQYFGPGTRLLVL.

The rearrangement joins TRBV7-8 to TRBJ1-4; D gene unclear. The CDR3 length is 16 residues. The germline CDR1 and CDR2 sequences are SGHVS and FQNEAQ. V shed 2 bases and J shed 3 bases, with 13 bases lying between them. CDR3: CASSLWEASPNEKLFF. CDR3 DNA: TGTGCCAGCAGCTTATGGGAAGCTTCACCTAATGAAAAACTGTTTTTT.

V is TRBV29-1 and J is TRBJ2-7; perhaps TRBD2 as D (5 bases). The CDR3 totals 15 residues. Germline V gives CDR1 SQVTM, CDR2 ANQGSEA. Between the trimmed V and J ends, which lost 5 bases and 3 bases, there was a span of 20 bases. CDR3 sequence reads: CSVPGGLQINYEQYV. The CDR3 DNA reads TGCAGCGTTCCCGGAGGCTTACAGATAAACTACGAGCAGTACGTC.

The chain carries TRBV9 and TRBJ2-3, with D perhaps matching TRBD2 (5 bases). Trimming left V 0 bases short and J 7 bases short, with 18 bases between. CDR1 and CDR2 from the germline V gene are SGDLS and YYNGEE. The CDR3 spans 16 residues. The CDR3: CASSVGGGPAYYTQYF. The CDR3 bases are TGTGCCAGCAGCGTAGGTGGAGGCCCTGCCTATTATACGCAGTATTTT.

This chain connects TRBV19 to TRBJ2-5; the D gene is possibly TRBD1 (6 bases). Trimming took off 4 bases at V and 5 bases at J, with 8 bases between the two ends. The germline CDR1 and CDR2 sequences are LNHDA and SQIVND (reference sequence). The CDR3 spans 12 residues. The CDR3, as DNA: TGTGCCAGTAGTACCAGGGGTGAGACCCAGTACTTC. Translation gives CASSTRGETQYF.

The rearrangement links TRBV5-4 to TRBJ2-5; D is unclear. Germline CDR1 reads SGHNT; CDR2 reads YYREEE (reference sequence). Trimming shortened V by 7 bases and J by 2 bases, and 12 bases separated the two germline ends. CDR3 length: 13 amino acids. In nucleotides, the CDR3 is TGTGCCAGCTCCCCCCCCTTTCAAGAGACCCAGTACTTC. Translation: CASSPPFQETQYF.

The CDR3 bases are TGTGCCAGCAGTGAATTGGCAGGGAGGACTGAAGCTTTCTTT. Translation gives CASSELAGRTEAFF. The chain carries TRBV6-1 and TRBJ1-1, with a weak D call TRBD1 (5 bases). The CDR3 totals 14 residues. The germline CDR1 and CDR2 sequences are MNHNS and SASEGT. V lost 2 bases and J 5 bases, leaving 12 bases between the germline ends.

This clone was observed a handful of times. This sequence joins TRBV4-1 and TRBJ1-5; D unclear. The CDR3 runs 15 residues. V shed 4 bases and J shed 2 bases, with 12 bases lying between them. The germline gives CDR1 MGHRA, CDR2 YSYEKL. The CDR3: CASSPQVIGNQPQHF. DNA for the CDR3: TGCGCCAGCAGCCCGCAGGTCATTGGCAATCAGCCCCAGCATTTT.

This rearrangement joins TRBV7-2 to TRBJ1-6; D is uncertain. This CDR3 has 15 amino acids. In germline, CDR1 is SGHTA, CDR2 FQGNSA. V lost 1 base and J lost 4, with 8 bases in between. CDR3 amino acids: CASSLDQKYNSPLHF. CDR3 DNA sequence: TGTGCCAGCAGCTTAGATCAGAAGTATAATTCACCCCTCCACTTT.

This chain uses TRBV5-1 with TRBJ2-1; TRBD2 is a possible D gene (5 bases). Germline loops: CDR1 SGHRS, CDR2 YFSETQ. V dropped 6 bases and J dropped 6 bases, with 16 bases sitting between them. The CDR3 extends over 14 amino acids. CDR3 residues: CASKESLARNEQFF. CDR3 DNA: TGCGCCAGCAAGGAAAGCCTAGCCCGCAATGAGCAGTTCTTC.

The rearrangement links TRBV9 to TRBJ1-2; D perhaps matches TRBD1 (5 bases). CDR3 length: 16 amino acids. The germline V gene encodes CDR1 SGDLS and CDR2 YYNGEE. V was pared by 0 bases and J by 4 bases, with 16 bases between. The CDR3 DNA sequence: TGTGCCAGCAGCGTAGGCCAAGGGGCCTTTGGCTATGGCTACACCTTC. This sequence encodes CASSVGQGAFGYGYTF.

The chain has TRBV7-2 and TRBJ2-3, with D unclear. The CDR3 is 15 residues long. Trimming left V 3 bases short and J 0 bases short, with 10 bases between. The germline gives CDR1 SGHTA, CDR2 FQGNSA. The CDR3 DNA reads TGTGCCAGCAGCTTCATTGGGTCGAGCACAGATACGCAGTATTTT. This translates into CASSFIGSSTDTQYF.

The chain links TRBV7-6 to TRBJ2-1; a possible D gene is TRBD1 (7 bases). The CDR3 has 16 residues. Germline CDR1 SGHVS, CDR2 FNYEAQ. Trimming removed 5 bases at V and 7 bases at J, with 21 bases between. The chain's CDR3 is CASSIDRVTGVNEQFF. CDR3 DNA sequence: TGTGCCAGCAGCATCGACAGGGTGACGGGGGTAAATGAGCAGTTCTTC.

This clone was observed a single time. This rearrangement joins TRBV9 to TRBJ2-5; no firm D call. V was cut by 0 bases and J by 5 bases, with 14 bases left in between. The CDR3 length is 15 residues. CDR1 SGDLS and CDR2 YYNGEE come from the germline V gene. The CDR3 region has the DNA TGTGCCAGCAGCGTAGGACGCCGGCCTGACGAGACCCAGTACTTC. It yields the protein CASSVGRRPDETQYF. The entire variable domain, with the rest obtained from reference TRBV9 and TRBJ2-5, is as follows: DSGVTQTPKHLITATGQRVTLRCSPRSGDLSVYWYQQSLDQGLQFLIQYYNGEERAKGNILERFSAQQFPDLHSELNLSSLELGDSALYFCASSVGRRPDETQYFGPGTRLLVL.